A single sample is the source of the 23 T cell receptor beta chains below, sequenced in a study of blood T cell repertoires in COVID-19. Profiled with immunoSEQ multiplex PCR; TCRdb holds only in-frame clones, not every one. The profile shows over 150,000 clones, approximately 85% of them singletons. The sequencing sample was made of peripheral blood. The receptors originated from a man in his fifties or sixties with COVID-19, enrolled during active disease.

This clone was picked up one time. The CDR3 spells CSARFPGTYEQYF. CDR3 in DNA: TGCAGCGCCCGGTTTCCAGGCACCTACGAGCAGTACTTC. The chain uses TRBV29-1 and TRBJ2-7, with no clear D. CDR3 length: 13 amino acids. V shed 7 bases and J shed 2 bases, with 15 bases lying between them. Germline CDR1 is SQVTM and CDR2 is ANQGSEA.

This sequence joins TRBV19 and TRBJ1-5; 7 bases are a match to TRBD1. Unmatched junction bases numbered 3, after V lost 7 bases and J lost 0 bases. This CDR3 has 14 residues. Germline V gene sequence: CDR1 LNHDA, CDR2 SQIVND (reference sequence). The CDR3: CASKGQTSNQPQHF. CDR3 DNA sequence: TGTGCCAGTAAGGGACAGACTAGCAATCAGCCCCAGCATTTT.

The chain uses TRBV7-9 and TRBJ2-3, with 10 positions matching TRBD1. The CDR3 runs to 16 residues. The germline gives CDR1 SEHNR, CDR2 FQNEAQ (reference sequence). V lost 1 base and J lost 2; bases outside the gene matches: 3. The CDR3 region has the DNA TGTGCCAGCAGCTTAGGGGACAGGGGCTACACAGATACGCAGTATTTT. This gives the protein CASSLGDRGYTDTQYF.

The chain combines TRBV27 with TRBJ1-2; 9 bases are a match to TRBD1. This CDR3 is 15 amino acids long. The J segment lost 7 bases and the V segment lost 5 bases, leaving 11 bases of the junction unmatched. Germline loops: CDR1 MNHEY, CDR2 SMNVEV (reference sequence). CDR3 DNA: TGTGCCAGCAGTAAGCTGGACAGGGGTGGGGGTGGCTACACCTTC. Protein product: CASSKLDRGGGGYTF.

The chain combines TRBV3-1 (or the pseudogene TRBV3-2) with TRBJ2-7; 13 bases match TRBD2. The J segment lost 6 bases and the V segment lost 1 base, leaving 6 bases of the junction unmatched. The germline V gene has CDR1 LGHDT and CDR2 YNNKEL (reference sequence). The CDR3 is made up of 16 amino acids. CDR3 coding DNA: TGTGCCAGCAGCCAAGTTTTACTAGCGGGGGGGCCCGAGCAGTACTTC. Amino acid sequence: CASSQVLLAGGPEQYF.

The V gene is TRBV7-2, the J gene TRBJ2-1; D ambiguous. The V and J ends lost 5 bases and 6 bases respectively, with 17 bases between them. This CDR3 has 15 amino acids. Looked up from germline, CDR1 is SGHTA and CDR2 is FQGNSA. CDR3 bases: TGTGCCAGCAGCCAGACTGGATCGATTTCCAATGAGCAGTTCTTC. Its protein product is CASSQTGSISNEQFF.

V gene TRBV7-7 combines with J gene TRBJ2-7; no firm D call. The germline V gene encodes CDR1 SSHAT and CDR2 FNYEAQ (reference sequence). The CDR3 is 11 amino acids. The CDR3 bases are TGTTGGAGCGCCTCTAACTACGAGCAGTACTTC. Amino acids: CWSASNYEQYF.

The chain couples TRBV10-2 to TRBJ2-5; 10 bases map to TRBD1. The J segment lost 7 bases and the V segment lost 4 bases, leaving 12 bases of the junction unmatched. The CDR3 covers 16 residues. Germline V lookup: CDR1 WSHSY, CDR2 SAAADI. The CDR3 reads CASSAPPGQGPVTQYF. For the CDR3, the DNA is TGCGCCAGCAGTGCACCTCCGGGACAGGGGCCGGTGACCCAGTACTTC.

The J gene is TRBJ1-3, the V gene TRBV4-2; 8 bases line up with TRBD1. The trim removed 0 bases at V and 3 bases at J, leaving 10 bases unmatched. The length of the CDR3 is 18 residues. The V gene's germline CDR1 is LGHNA and CDR2 YNFKEQ. The DNA of the CDR3 is TGTGCCAGCAGCCAAGATGAGAGACAGGGGATAAGTGGAAACACCATATATTTT. Amino acids: CASSQDERQGISGNTIYF.

V usage is TRBV29-1 and J usage is TRBJ1-3, with no clear D. CDR3 length: 14 residues. Trimming cost V 7 bases and J 2 bases, with 15 bases left between them. Germline CDR1 reads SQVTM; CDR2 reads ANQGSEA. As DNA, the CDR3 is TGCAGCGCCTCCATTGGAGGGACTGGAAACACCATATATTTT. It codes for CSASIGGTGNTIYF.

The chain uses TRBV28 and TRBJ2-2; 8 nucleotides line up with TRBD1. V lost 6 bases and J lost 5; bases outside the gene matches: 8. There are 15 residues in the CDR3. Germline loops: CDR1 MDHEN, CDR2 SYDVKM. This chain's CDR3 is CASRLQGARTGELFF. The CDR3 nucleotides are TGTGCCAGCAGACTTCAGGGGGCAAGGACCGGGGAGCTGTTTTTT.

This clone occurred once. This chain uses TRBV3-1 (or the pseudogene TRBV3-2) with TRBJ2-3, with a weak D call TRBD1 (7 bases). The V gene lost 0 bases and the J gene lost 4 bases, with 11 bases spanning the gap. The germline CDR1 and CDR2 sequences are LGHDT and YNNKEL (reference sequence). The CDR3 spans 15 residues. CDR3 region: CASSQEGGGADTQYF. Here the CDR3 DNA reads TGTGCCAGCAGCCAAGAAGGAGGGGGCGCAGATACGCAGTATTTT.

The chain combines TRBV9 with TRBJ1-6, with D possibly matching TRBD1 (5 bases). V dropped 0 bases and J dropped 9 bases, with 13 bases sitting between them. The CDR3 runs 15 residues. The germline CDR1 and CDR2 sequences are SGDLS and YYNGEE. This CDR3 is CASSVGGDAGSPLHF. CDR3 coding DNA: TGTGCCAGCAGCGTAGGGGGGGATGCCGGTTCACCCCTCCACTTT.

This clone has only one observation. V is TRBV5-6 and J is TRBJ2-7; weak D call: TRBD1 (6 bases). Trimming took 0 bases from V and 5 from J, leaving 12 bases between them. The CDR3 totals 14 residues. The germline CDR1 and CDR2 sequences are SGHDT and YYEEEE. The CDR3 sequence: CASSLATGYNEQYF. The CDR3 DNA follows: TGTGCCAGCAGCTTGGCTACAGGGTACAACGAGCAGTACTTC. The full variable domain, completed using reference TRBV5-6 and TRBJ2-7, is DAGVTQSPTHLIKTRGQQVTLRCSPKSGHDTVSWYQQALGQGPQFIFQYYEEEERQRGNFPDRFSGHQFPNYSSELNVNALLLGDSALYLCASSLATGYNEQYFGPGTRLTVT.

This clone was detected only once. This CDR3 is CASQSGRKQETQYF. CDR3 nucleotide sequence: TGTGCCAGCCAGTCAGGGCGCAAACAAGAGACCCAGTACTTC. The chain links TRBV18 to TRBJ2-5; D is possibly TRBD1 (5 bases). Per the germline V gene, CDR1 is KGHSH and CDR2 is LQKENI. The CDR3 covers 14 residues. The germline V and J ends were trimmed by 8 bases and 2 bases, with 15 bases remaining between them.

The J gene is TRBJ2-7, the V gene TRBV6-6; 8 nucleotides align to TRBD1. Germline-derived CDR1 and CDR2 are MNHNY and SVGAGI (reference sequence). The CDR3 consists of 12 residues. J gave up 6 bases and V 6 bases, and 4 bases lay outside the gene matches. CDR3 nucleotides: TGTGCCAGCAGCTCCGGACAGGGCGAGCAGTACTTC. Translating gives CASSSGQGEQYF.

V usage is TRBV6-2 or TRBV6-3 and J usage is TRBJ1-1; D is ambiguous. V lost 5 bases to trimming and J lost 1 base, with 14 bases between them. The CDR3 totals 15 residues. Looked up from germline, CDR1 is MNHEY and CDR2 is SVGEGT. In nucleotides, the CDR3 is TGTGCCAGCAGTCCCGGTGTGGGCGCGAACACTGAAGCTTTCTTT. Translation gives CASSPGVGANTEAFF.

This clone was seen once. This chain links TRBV6-5 with TRBJ1-5, with 10 positions matching TRBD1. Germline V gives CDR1 MNHEY, CDR2 SVGAGI. This CDR3 is 15 amino acids long. J lost 6 bases, V lost 5 bases, and 7 bases had no gene match. CDR3: CASSRGQGGGQPQHF. The CDR3 DNA reads as TGTGCCAGCAGTCGCGGACAGGGGGGAGGTCAGCCCCAGCATTTT.

The chain employs TRBV27 and TRBJ1-1, with D perhaps TRBD1 (5 bases). Trimming stripped 6 bases from V and 1 base from J, with 9 bases between. Germline CDR1 and CDR2: MNHEY and SMNVEV (reference sequence). The CDR3 length is 13 residues. The CDR3: CASSPRANTEAFF. CDR3 bases: TGTGCCAGCAGCCCCAGGGCGAACACTGAAGCTTTCTTT.

J is TRBJ2-7 and V is TRBV7-2, with 7 nucleotides matching TRBD2. CDR1 and CDR2 from the germline V gene are SGHTA and FQGNSA. The V gene end was trimmed by 0 bases and the J gene end by 0 bases; junction bases not matched to a gene: 5. There are 16 residues in the CDR3. CDR3 sequence (DNA): TGTGCCAGCAGCTTAGCCCCCCGCGGGGGCTCCTACGAGCAGTACTTC. It translates to CASSLAPRGGSYEQYF.

The V call is TRBV11-2, the J call TRBJ1-4, with a tentative D call TRBD1 (6 bases). V lost 4 bases and J lost 4, with 13 bases in between. CDR1 is SGHAT and CDR2 is FQNNGV in the germline V gene. This CDR3 spans 15 amino acids. The CDR3 coding sequence is TGTGCCAGCAGCTCCCGGACAGCGATTAATGAAAAACTGTTTTTT. Its translation is CASSSRTAINEKLFF. The whole variable domain, filled in from reference TRBV11-2 and TRBJ1-4, reads EAGVAQSPRYKIIEKRQSVAFWCNPISGHATLYWYQQILGQGPKLLIQFQNNGVVDDSQLPKDRFSAERLKGVDSTLKIQPAKLEDSAVYLCASSSRTAINEKLFFGSGTQLSVL.

V usage is TRBV5-8 and J usage is TRBJ2-6; D ambiguous. From germline, CDR1 is SGHTS and CDR2 YDEGEE. The CDR3 covers 16 residues. Trimming took 4 bases from V and 1 from J, leaving 12 bases between them. The CDR3 protein is CASSPFSGSGANVLTF. In DNA form, the CDR3 reads TGTGCCAGCAGCCCTTTTTCCGGGTCTGGGGCCAACGTCCTGACTTTC.

This clone has more than one count but fewer than ten. The V gene is TRBV6-5, the J gene TRBJ2-3; tentative D call: TRBD1 (7 bases). Deletions cut 6 bases from V and 3 bases from J, with 16 bases between. The germline gives CDR1 MNHEY, CDR2 SVGAGI. This CDR3 region has 15 residues. CDR3 DNA: TGTGCCAGCAGCCGCCGGACAGGAGGGACAGATACGCAGTATTTT. This sequence encodes CASSRRTGGTDTQYF.